A single sample is the source of the 30 T cell receptor beta chains below, sequenced in a study of beta chain features in type 1 diabetes. Study results and limitations: Significant though moderate, a shortening of TCRB CDR3s appeared in all four CD4+ subsets of Type 1 diabetes patients.

Expressed TCRB transcripts were sequenced after all isolated RNA was converted to cDNA. Measured with immunoSEQ multiplex PCR; TCRdb has only the in-frame clones, and not every one. Of about 340,000 clones listed, roughly 13% are singletons. The antigens of these receptors remain unknown. Sequenced material: naive CD4+ T cells from blood. The receptors were gathered from a woman aged 18-29 years with type 1 diabetes.

The CDR3, as DNA: TGTGCCAGCCGAGGGGGGGCTTCCTCTCGGCAGTTCTTC. Amino acids: CASRGGASSRQFF. The gene calls are TRBV9 and TRBJ2-1; maybe TRBD2 (7 bases). The germline gives CDR1 SGDLS, CDR2 YYNGEE. There are 13 residues in the CDR3. Trimming took off 7 bases at V and 12 bases at J, with 20 bases between the two ends.

This clone has only a few counts. V usage is TRBV29-1 and J usage is TRBJ2-2; possibly TRBD1 for D (6 bases). CDR1 and CDR2 from the germline V gene are SQVTM and ANQGSEA. Trimming stripped 4 bases from V and 5 bases from J, with 17 bases between. There are 15 residues in the CDR3. This CDR3 is CSVGSYRVGTGELFF. The CDR3 DNA follows: TGCAGCGTTGGATCGTACAGGGTGGGGACCGGGGAGCTGTTTTTT.

This clone has only a few counts. The chain recombines TRBV30 with TRBJ2-7; 14 nucleotides agree with TRBD2. Germline CDR1 reads GTSNPN; CDR2 reads SVGIG (reference sequence). V shed 3 bases, J shed 8 bases, and the junction held 6 bases outside the gene matches. CDR3 size: 14 residues. The DNA for the CDR3 is TGTGCCTGGAGCCCGGGACTAGCGGGAGCGCAGCAGTACGTC. Translating it yields CAWSPGLAGAQQYV.

The chain couples TRBV5-4 to TRBJ2-1, with 9 positions matching TRBD1. Germline loops: CDR1 SGHNT, CDR2 YYREEE (reference sequence). V lost 3 bases to trimming and J lost 9 bases; unmatched junction nucleotides: 7. The CDR3 sequence is 14 residues long. The CDR3 sequence is CASSSAGQGSEQFF. The CDR3 bases are TGTGCCAGCAGCTCGGCTGGACAGGGGAGTGAGCAGTTCTTC. Full variable domain (rest looked up from reference TRBV5-4 and TRBJ2-1): ETGVTQSPTHLIKTRGQQVTLRCSSQSGHNTVSWYQQALGQGPQFIFQYYREEENGRGNFPPRFSGLQFPNYSSELNVNALELDDSALYLCASSSAGQGSEQFFGPGTRLTVL.

CDR3 sequence (DNA): TGTGCCACCAGCAGGACCCTGGCGGGAGGCTTGGGGGAGACCCAGTACTTC. It codes for CATSRTLAGGLGETQYF. The gene calls are TRBV15 and TRBJ2-5, with 8 positions matching TRBD2. The germline V gene encodes CDR1 LNHNV and CDR2 YYDKDF (reference sequence). Germline trimming cut 3 bases from V and 5 bases from J; bases unmatched to any gene: 14. The CDR3 spans 17 residues.

This clone was counted only a few times. CDR3 bases: TGTGCCAGCCTTGGAGGGACTGGGGCCAACGTCCTGACTTTC. It encodes CASLGGTGANVLTF. The rearrangement links TRBV28 to TRBJ2-6, with D perhaps TRBD2 (6 bases). This CDR3 comprises 14 residues. The germline V gene has CDR1 MDHEN and CDR2 SYDVKM. The V end lost 8 bases, the J end lost 2 bases, and 10 bases lay between the germline ends.

This clone was seen a few times. The rearrangement links TRBV19 to TRBJ1-1; D is perhaps TRBD1 (5 bases). The CDR3 loop spans 14 amino acids. In germline, CDR1 is LNHDA, CDR2 SQIVND (reference sequence). Trimming took 3 bases from V and 1 from J, leaving 9 bases between them. CDR3 sequence (DNA): TGTGCCAGTAGTATGGGCAGGGAGAACACTGAAGCTTTCTTT. Translated, it gives CASSMGRENTEAFF.

This clone was seen only a few times. This sequence joins TRBV18 and TRBJ2-2; D perhaps matches TRBD2 (6 bases). Germline CDR1 is KGHSH and CDR2 is LQKENI. Between the trimmed V and J ends, which lost 3 bases and 1 base, there was a span of 9 bases. The CDR3 runs to 15 residues. Written as DNA, the CDR3 is TGTGCCAGCTCACCGGGACTCCTGAACACCGGGGAGCTGTTTTTT. Encoded protein: CASSPGLLNTGELFF.

This clone was counted a few times. This chain links TRBV27 with TRBJ2-7, with 8 bases lining up with TRBD1. CDR1 is MNHEY and CDR2 is SMNVEV in the germline V gene (reference sequence). Trimming took 6 bases from V and 4 from J; bases not matched to a gene: 8. The CDR3 runs 14 residues. CDR3 DNA sequence: TGTGCCAGCAGCCAGGACAGGGACCGATACGAGCAGTACTTC. Its translation: CASSQDRDRYEQYF.

The chain combines TRBV11-1 with TRBJ2-7; 9 bases match TRBD2. There are 14 residues in the CDR3. Unmatched junction bases numbered 2, after V lost 3 bases and J lost 2 bases. CDR1 and CDR2 from the germline V gene are SGHAT and FQDESV (reference sequence). CDR3 protein: CASSFGGRAYEQYF. The DNA of the CDR3 is TGTGCCAGCAGCTTCGGCGGGAGGGCCTACGAGCAGTACTTC.

This clone has a handful of counts. The rearrangement uses TRBV7-2 and TRBJ2-4; D may be TRBD1 (5 bases). The germline CDR1 and CDR2 sequences are SGHTA and FQGNSA. The CDR3 has 15 residues. Between the trimmed V and J ends, which lost 2 bases and 7 bases, there was a span of 15 bases. For the CDR3, the DNA is TGTGCCAGCAGCTTATCCCGGACCAGGGTCAACATTCAGTACTTC. Translating it yields CASSLSRTRVNIQYF.

This clone was detected only a few times. The genes are TRBV21-1 and TRBJ2-7; the D call TRBD2 from the table was never checked on the DNA. TRBV21-1 is listed as a pseudogene. The CDR3 runs 15 residues. This CDR3 reads CASSKSPGGTYEQYV. The CDR3 nucleotides are TGTGCCAGCAGCAAAAGCCCCGGCGGAACCTACGAGCAGTACGTC.

Only a few counts were recorded for this clone. The V gene is TRBV27, the J gene TRBJ1-1; 11 bases line up with TRBD1. Germline V gene data show CDR1 as MNHEY and CDR2 as SMNVEV (reference sequence). This CDR3 spans 16 amino acids. With V trimmed by 3 bases and J by 5 bases, 8 bases remained unmatched. The CDR3 region is CASSFGTGGWGTEAFF. The CDR3 coding sequence is TGTGCCAGCAGTTTCGGGACAGGGGGTTGGGGGACTGAAGCTTTCTTT.

J is TRBJ2-2 and V is TRBV27; D is unresolved. Germline V gene lookup returns CDR1 MNHEY and CDR2 SMNVEV (reference sequence). CDR3 length equals 16 residues. V gave up 4 bases and J gave up 7 bases, with 19 bases separating them. CDR3 amino acids: CASSSPLRDRGGELFF. DNA for the CDR3: TGTGCCAGCAGTTCCCCTTTACGCGATCGTGGCGGGGAGCTGTTTTTT.

V is TRBV30 and J is TRBJ2-7; 9 nucleotides agree with TRBD2. The CDR3 has 16 amino acids. The germline V gene has CDR1 GTSNPN and CDR2 SVGIG (reference sequence). V shed 1 base and J 7 bases; nucleotides not matched to a gene: 14. CDR3 in amino acids: CAWSDLGAGGPWEQYF. As DNA, the CDR3 is TGTGCCTGGAGTGACCTTGGGGCGGGAGGGCCTTGGGAGCAGTACTTC.

CDR3 amino acids: CASSSTLAGWETQYF. The CDR3 DNA reads as TGTGCCAGCAGCTCCACCTTAGCGGGGTGGGAGACCCAGTACTTC. The chain links TRBV7-2 to TRBJ2-5; 8 nucleotides match TRBD2. This CDR3 has 15 amino acids. Germline V gives CDR1 SGHTA, CDR2 FQGNSA. Losses at the gene ends were 4 bases for V and 5 bases for J; bases not matched to a gene: 9.

On this clone: The identical CDR3 is also encoded by other nucleotide sequences in the sample. The chain joins TRBV28 to TRBJ1-5, with D maybe TRBD1 (5 bases). Trimming removed 8 bases from V and 4 bases from J, with 9 bases in between. Looked up from germline, CDR1 is MDHEN and CDR2 is SYDVKM. The CDR3 is 12 residues long. The CDR3 reads CASGAGNQPQHF. In DNA form, the CDR3 reads TGTGCCAGCGGTGCAGGGAATCAGCCCCAGCATTTT.

This clone was counted between two and nine times. The J gene is TRBJ2-1, the V gene TRBV18, with D perhaps TRBD1 (5 bases). The germline gives CDR1 KGHSH, CDR2 LQKENI. The CDR3 length is 13 residues. Trimming left V 5 bases short and J 8 bases short, with 13 bases between. CDR3 protein: CASSTQGRDEQFF. The CDR3 nucleotides read TGTGCCAGCTCAACGCAGGGTCGGGATGAGCAGTTCTTC.

This clone has more than one count but fewer than ten. The chain has TRBV13 and TRBJ2-1, with 9 bases identical to TRBD2. V trimming: 1 base; J trimming: 4 bases; junction bases outside the gene matches: 8. This CDR3 comprises 17 residues. CDR1 and CDR2 from the germline V gene are PRHDT and FYEKMQ (reference sequence). The CDR3 loop is CASSLALTSGSYNEQFF. The CDR3 DNA reads as TGTGCCAGCAGCTTAGCCCTGACTAGCGGATCTTACAATGAGCAGTTCTTC.

V and J are TRBV2 and TRBJ1-1; D remains unclear. V dropped 5 bases and J dropped 9 bases, with 16 bases sitting between them. CDR1 and CDR2 (germline): SNHLY, FYNNEI. This CDR3 contains 13 residues. CDR3 sequence: CASSRGGFEQAFF. CDR3 nucleotide sequence: TGTGCCAGCAGTCGGGGTGGATTTGAGCAAGCTTTCTTT.

Only a few counts were recorded for this clone. At the DNA level, this CDR3 is encoded by other sequences in the same sample as well. The chain combines TRBV29-1 with TRBJ1-1; D gene unclear. Deletions cut 5 bases from V and 1 base from J, with 5 bases between. CDR1 is SQVTM, CDR2 ANQGSEA, per germline. The CDR3 contains 11 residues. The DNA of the CDR3 is TGCAGCGTTAGAGAGAACACTGAAGCTTTCTTT. Translating gives CSVRENTEAFF.

There are a few counts of this clone. V is TRBV29-1 and J is TRBJ2-5; TRBD2 agrees at 15 bases. The J call is in doubt because the DNA end fits TRBJ2-7 better. The CDR3 is 13 residues long. The V gene's germline CDR1 is SQVTM and CDR2 ANQGSEA. The CDR3 nucleotides read TGCAGCGTCCTGGGACTAGCGGGAGGCGAGCAGTACTTC. It translates to CSVLGLAGGEQYF.

This rearrangement joins TRBV9 to TRBJ2-1, with 10 bases aligning to TRBD2. V gave up 2 bases and J gave up 2 bases; unmatched junction bases: 4. CDR1 is SGDLS and CDR2 is YYNGEE in the germline V gene. This CDR3 has 16 residues. The CDR3: CASSVTSGMTYNEQFF. CDR3 bases: TGTGCCAGCAGCGTCACTAGCGGGATGACCTACAATGAGCAGTTCTTC.

This clone turned up a few times. This chain joins TRBV30 and TRBJ2-5, with TRBD2 identical over 12 bases. Germline V gene data show CDR1 as GTSNPN and CDR2 as SVGIG (reference sequence). Germline trimming cut 3 bases from V and 9 bases from J; bases unmatched to any gene: 11. The CDR3 extends over 15 amino acids. The CDR3 loop is CAWSGMTSGSFPQYF. The CDR3 DNA reads TGTGCCTGGAGCGGCATGACTAGCGGGAGCTTTCCCCAGTACTTC.

This chain joins TRBV7-8 and TRBJ1-2, with D tentatively TRBD1 (6 bases). This CDR3 region has 18 residues. CDR1 is SGHVS and CDR2 is FQNEAQ in the germline V gene. V gave up 4 bases and J gave up 3 bases, with 24 bases separating them. CDR3 protein: CASSSTRQAWMPDYGYTF. CDR3 DNA sequence: TGTGCCAGCAGCTCTACCAGACAGGCCTGGATGCCCGACTATGGCTACACCTTC.

This clone showed up just a few times. The CDR3 nucleotides are TGTGCCAGCAGTTACTCGGCTAGCGGGGGCACAGATACGCAGTATTTT. Its translation: CASSYSASGGTDTQYF. The rearrangement links TRBV6-6 to TRBJ2-3; TRBD2 matches at 9 bases. V gave up 0 bases and J gave up 1 base; unmatched junction bases: 2. Germline values: CDR1 MNHNY, CDR2 SVGAGI (reference sequence). CDR3 size: 16 residues.

This sequence joins TRBV9 and TRBJ2-7; 12 nucleotides agree with TRBD2. The germline gives CDR1 SGDLS, CDR2 YYNGEE. The CDR3 contains 15 residues. With 0 bases clipped from V and 7 bases from J, the junction kept 5 bases outside the gene matches. CDR3 DNA sequence: TGTGCCAGCAGCGTAGTAGGGACTAGCGGGCATGAGCAGTACTTC. This gives the protein CASSVVGTSGHEQYF.

This clone was found a few times. The V and J genes are TRBV5-4 and TRBJ1-3; weak D call: TRBD1 (5 bases). The CDR3 runs to 14 residues. Germline V gene lookup returns CDR1 SGHNT and CDR2 YYREEE (reference sequence). V was pared by 2 bases and J by 2 bases, with 8 bases between. For the CDR3, the DNA is TGTGCCAGCAGCTTCCCCAGGGCTGGAAACACCATATATTTT. Amino acid sequence: CASSFPRAGNTIYF.

V and J are TRBV18 and TRBJ2-5; the match to TRBD2 covers 8 bases. V dropped 4 bases and J dropped 3; count of bases not matched to a gene: 10. This CDR3 has 16 residues. Germline V gene lookup returns CDR1 KGHSH and CDR2 LQKENI. The CDR3 nucleotides are TGTGCCAGCTCACTACTCACCGGACTAGCCAAAGAGACCCAGTACTTC. Protein: CASSLLTGLAKETQYF.

This clone showed up just a few times. This same CDR3 is encoded by further DNA sequences in the sample. The gene calls are TRBV27 and TRBJ1-2, with a tentative D call TRBD1 (5 bases). Germline-derived CDR1 and CDR2 are MNHEY and SMNVEV (reference sequence). Trimming took 3 bases from V and 5 from J, leaving 10 bases between them. The CDR3 length is 13 residues. CDR3 residues: CASSLGQGYGYTF. DNA of the CDR3: TGTGCCAGCAGTTTGGGGCAGGGATATGGCTACACCTTC.